What follows is one T cell receptor beta chain and its context. Its antigen is not known. This entry belongs to a study of shared clonotypes between healthy human individuals. Background on the study: Three CD4 naive, three CD4 memory, two CD8 naive and one CD8 memory plate were used per donor. Study-wide findings and caveats: Investigators collected only blood, and repertoires in tissues likely differ.

V was trimmed by 10 bases and J by 2 bases, leaving 8 bases between them. Germline V gene data show CDR1 as MDHEN and CDR2 as SYDVKM. This CDR3 has 11 residues. Under the authors' procedure: ImmunoSEQ sequences covered only the junction and lacked quality scores; filtering therefore differed. The repertoire was sequenced with immunoSEQ multiplex PCR; TCRdb's copy has only in-frame clones and lacks some. The V and J calls and clone size are taken from that table; D and trimming were inferred from the DNA. Of around 700,000 clones in the sample, approximately 79% were seen once. The clonotype was recovered from a woman aged 25 to 39 in good health. The sample consisted of memory CD4+ T cells sorted from blood. The sample's subset: CD45RA-negative fraction. The gene calls are TRBV28 and TRBJ1-1, with a weak D call TRBD1 (5 bases). Here the CDR3 DNA reads TGTGCCATCCGGACAAACACTGAAGCTTTCTTT. The encoded protein is CAIRTNTEAFF.